The 9 T cell receptor beta chains reported below all come from one sample, sequenced in a study of Ad26.COV2.S vaccination and SARS-CoV-2 variants. The data were produced by immunoSEQ multiplex PCR, yet TCRdb's version contains in-frame clones alone and is incomplete. The sample shows roughly 380,000 clones, around 87% of them seen only once. As to treatment: around 19 received Ad26.COV2.S at low or high dose, single or two shots; about 5 received placebo; per-sample allocation not given. Day 63 following the first vaccine or placebo injection was when the samples were taken. The sequences come from peripheral blood, collected in a trial of Ad26.COV2.S vaccine versus placebo. These receptors came from a person between 18 and 59 years old who received the Ad26.COV2.S COVID-19 vaccine or a placebo.

The chain joins TRBV14 to TRBJ2-7; 7 nucleotides line up with TRBD1. The V gene's germline CDR1 is SGHDN and CDR2 FVKESK. Trimming removed 5 bases from V and 9 bases from J; junction bases left unmatched: 13. The CDR3 extends over 14 amino acids. The CDR3 reads CASSSRDRGLGQYF. The CDR3 region has the DNA TGTGCCAGCAGCAGCCGGGACAGAGGCCTTGGGCAGTACTTC.

V usage is TRBV7-2 and J usage is TRBJ1-6; D not certain. There are 15 residues in the CDR3. V dropped 1 base and J dropped 7 bases, with 11 bases sitting between them. Germline CDR1 is SGHTA and CDR2 is FQGNSA. This CDR3 reads CASSLGYDTNSPLHF. The DNA of the CDR3 is TGTGCCAGCAGCTTAGGGTATGATACGAATTCACCCCTCCACTTT.

The CDR3 DNA reads as TGTGCCAGCAGTTACGGGGGGGGCGGTGGCTACACCTTC. It translates to CASSYGGGGGYTF. This rearrangement joins TRBV6-5 to TRBJ1-2; perhaps TRBD1 as D (6 bases). CDR3 length equals 13 residues. Germline CDR1 is MNHEY and CDR2 is SVGAGI. The V end lost 2 bases, the J end lost 7 bases, and 11 bases lay between the germline ends.

The V call is TRBV19, the J call TRBJ1-6; weak D call: TRBD1 (6 bases). Germline CDR1 LNHDA, CDR2 SQIVND (reference sequence). The CDR3 length is 16 residues. V lost 4 bases to trimming and J lost 6 bases, with 16 bases between them. CDR3 region: CASSTYPGEGNSPLHF. CDR3 coding DNA: TGTGCCAGTAGTACCTACCCAGGGGAAGGTAATTCACCCCTCCACTTT.

The rearrangement links TRBV5-1 to TRBJ2-2; 9 bases are shared with TRBD2. The germline CDR1 and CDR2 sequences are SGHRS and YFSETQ. The V segment lost 5 bases and the J segment 4 bases; nucleotides outside the gene matches: 6. The CDR3 sequence is 15 residues long. In DNA, the CDR3 is TGCGCCAGCAGAGGTCTAGCGGGGACCACCGGGGAGCTGTTTTTT. Translating it yields CASRGLAGTTGELFF.

The rearrangement uses TRBV15 and TRBJ2-1, with 7 bases aligning to TRBD2. Germline V gene lookup returns CDR1 LNHNV and CDR2 YYDKDF (reference sequence). The CDR3 has 14 amino acids. After removal of 9 bases from V and 0 bases from J, the junction contained 5 bases not matched to a gene. The CDR3 DNA is TGTGCCACGGCTTGGGAGGGCTCCTACAATGAGCAGTTCTTC. It encodes CATAWEGSYNEQFF. Supplemented by reference TRBV15 and TRBJ2-1, the full variable domain reads DAMVIQNPRYQVTQFGKPVTLSCSQTLNHNVMYWYQQKSSQAPKLLFHYYDKDFNNEADTPDNFQSRRPNTSFCFLDIRSPGLGDTAMYLCATAWEGSYNEQFFGPGTRLTVL.

This clone was detected only a few times. The chain couples TRBV3-1 (or the pseudogene TRBV3-2) to TRBJ1-6, with a tentative D call TRBD1 (6 bases). Trimming removed 4 bases at V and 9 bases at J, with 10 bases between. The CDR3 consists of 13 residues. Germline V CDR1 and CDR2: LGHDT, YNNKEL (reference sequence). The CDR3 is CASSPGQFSPLHF. The CDR3 coding sequence is TGTGCCAGCAGCCCAGGACAGTTTTCACCCCTCCACTTT.

The chain uses TRBV6-5 and TRBJ1-1; 10 bases map to TRBD1. The germline CDR1 and CDR2 sequences are MNHEY and SVGAGI. The CDR3 length is 13 residues. V lost 5 bases, J lost 8 bases, and 5 bases stayed unmatched. Here the CDR3 DNA reads TGTGCCAGCAGTCCGGGACAGGGGAGGGAAGCTTTCTTT. Protein sequence: CASSPGQGREAFF.

The chain links TRBV6-4 to TRBJ2-2; no firm D call. Germline-derived CDR1 and CDR2 are MRHNA and SNTAGT. Trimming took off 0 bases at V and 6 bases at J, with 11 bases between the two ends. The CDR3 sequence is 15 residues long. The chain's CDR3 is CASSDSAGNAGELFF. The DNA for the CDR3 is TGTGCCAGCAGTGACTCGGCCGGAAACGCCGGGGAGCTGTTTTTT.